The present entry profiles one T cell receptor beta chain with its context. Its antigen target is currently unknown. Qualities for individual bases were not recorded, and no much larger clone is one base off. The listed sequencing device is Illumina NovaSeq 6000. cDNA libraries for TCRalpha and TCRbeta were prepared by 5'RACE using constant-segment primers, with sample barcodes and unique molecular identifiers added. Trizol reagent was used to extract RNA from every sample. Amplification of the libraries took two PCR steps, and the second step added a second sample barcode plus Illumina TruSeq adapters. Libraries were sequenced on an Illumina NovaSeq with 2 x 150 bp paired-end reads. As for the authors' bioinformatics: With migec v1.2.7, reads were demultiplexed and then collapsed into UMI-guided consensus sequences. Using mixcr v2.1.11, the UMI consensuses were aligned to TRA and TRB V and J templates and assembled into clonotypes. A clonotype was counted as expanded or contracted only if both edgeR and NoisET called the change significant, with noise models trained on biological replicates. For edgeR calls, a false discovery rate-adjusted p below 0.01 and a log2 fold-change threshold of 1 were applied. As an exploratory analysis of dynamics, PCA with hierarchical clustering was applied to max-normalized trajectories of the 1000 most abundant clonotypes. Separately sequenced CD4+ and CD8+ repertoires were used to assign a CD4 or CD8 phenotype to each responding clone. TCRdb reworked the public reads: Q25 trimming with fastp, MiXCR clone assembly, productive beta chains retained. Rows are unified per CDR3 protein, each entry keeping the most common DNA and genes. What appears here as the V and J calls and clone size reflects TCRdb's work, not the paper's. The sample table records 250,000 to 350,000 distinct CDR3 sequences; approximately 19% of these occur just once. The ten largest clones capture 20% to 25% of the sample.

Ficoll-Paque density gradient centrifugation was the method used to isolate PBMCs. The data originate from a study of T-cell memory formation after mild COVID-19 (dated by TCRdb to about 2021). The study in broad terms: TCR sequence clusters from the two donors were found to be largely donor specific. Two young, previously healthy adult volunteers made up the cohort, one male and one female. In a couple of donors, T-cell clones that expanded and contracted after mild COVID-19 were followed by sequencing TCRalpha and TCRbeta repertoires longitudinally. Overall results and qualifications from the work: Contracting CD4+ clones were found mainly in CM and EM memory subsets, while CD8+ clones were enriched in EMRA. The study covered only a couple of mild cases, and larger cohorts including severe cases with pre-infection samples were considered necessary. The second-wave clones that peaked on day 37 were not confirmed to be SARS-CoV-2 specific. Some responding clones were found in pre-infection memory, which suggests that pre-existing cross-reactive memory T cells took part in the SARS-CoV-2 response. Clones contracting from day 15 to 85 had balanced CD4/CD8 phenotypes, while a second wave expanding from day 15 to 37 was biased towards CD4+.

The CDR3 measures 12 amino acids from cysteine to phenylalanine. Only the CDR3 DNA stays, 36 bases, in frame from base 1. Trimming removed 2 bases from V and 7 bases from J, leaving 5 bases between the germline ends. CDR1 and CDR2, per the germline V gene, are MNHEY and SVGEGT. The TCR originated in a man aged 18 to 30 who had mild COVID-19 (a few samples of this study predate the infection). The sample titles of this study are shuffled in the database, so cell type and time point are left out; the donor was told from shared clones. This sequence uses TRBV6-2 or TRBV6-3 and TRBJ1-4; the D gene remains uncertain. Sequenced input: PBMCs or a T cell subset sorted from them (not recorded which). CDR3 loop: CASSYVGEKLFF. The DNA sequence reads TGTGCCAGCAGTTACGTCGGTGAAAAACTGTTTTTT.